Described below is a single T cell receptor (beta chain) sequence and its context. Genomic DNA per cell subset filled all wells of several immunoSEQ plates. Profiled with immunoSEQ multiplex PCR; TCRdb holds only in-frame clones, not every one. The sample shows about 590,000 clones, 95% to 96% of them seen only once. The CDR3 has 13 amino acids. Germline-derived CDR1 and CDR2 are SGHDT and YYEEEE. V lost 6 bases to trimming and J lost 5 bases; unmatched junction nucleotides: 8. CD45RO-negative cells were positively selected for CCR7, leaving out terminally differentiated effector memory CD45RA+ cells. This specimen belongs to a study of shared clonotypes between healthy human individuals.

The V gene is TRBV5-6, the J gene TRBJ2-7; TRBD2 agrees at 7 bases. This receptor was identified in a young woman in good health. Input material: naive CD8+ T cells sorted from blood. The CDR3 DNA reads as TGTGCCAGCACCATGGGGGGAGGGGACGAGCAGTACTTC. The encoded protein is CASTMGGGDEQYF.